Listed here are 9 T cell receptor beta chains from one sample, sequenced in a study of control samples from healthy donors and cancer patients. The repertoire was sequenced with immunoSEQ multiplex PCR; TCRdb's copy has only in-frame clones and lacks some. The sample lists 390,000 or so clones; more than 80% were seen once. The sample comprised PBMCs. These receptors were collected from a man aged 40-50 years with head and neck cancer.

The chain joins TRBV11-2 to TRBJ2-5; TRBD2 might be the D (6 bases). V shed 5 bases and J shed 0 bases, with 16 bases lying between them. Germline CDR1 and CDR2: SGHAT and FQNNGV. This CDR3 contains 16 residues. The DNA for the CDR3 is TGTGCCAGCAGCCGTCCCTCCGGGGGTTACCAAGAGACCCAGTACTTC. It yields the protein CASSRPSGGYQETQYF.

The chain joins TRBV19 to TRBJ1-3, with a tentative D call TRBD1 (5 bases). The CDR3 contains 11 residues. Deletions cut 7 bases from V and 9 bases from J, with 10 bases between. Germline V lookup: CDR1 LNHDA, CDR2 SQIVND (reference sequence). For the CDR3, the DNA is TGTGCCAGTACCTCTGACAGCACCATATATTTT. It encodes CASTSDSTIYF.

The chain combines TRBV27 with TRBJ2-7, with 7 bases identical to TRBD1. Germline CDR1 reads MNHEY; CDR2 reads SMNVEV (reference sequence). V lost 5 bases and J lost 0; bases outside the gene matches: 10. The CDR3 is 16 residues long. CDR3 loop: CASSPFRGTDSYEQYF. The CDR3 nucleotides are TGTGCCAGCAGTCCCTTTAGGGGGACAGACTCCTACGAGCAGTACTTC.

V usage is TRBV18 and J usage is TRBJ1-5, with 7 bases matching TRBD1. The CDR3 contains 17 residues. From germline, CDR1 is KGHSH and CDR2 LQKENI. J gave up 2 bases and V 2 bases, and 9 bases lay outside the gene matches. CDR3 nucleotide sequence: TGTGCCAGCTCACCAATGAGGTTCGACAGGGGCAATCAGCCCCAGCATTTT. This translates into CASSPMRFDRGNQPQHF.

The CDR3 sequence: CASSQTGAGYGYTF. In nucleotides, the CDR3 is TGTGCCAGCAGTCAGACAGGGGCCGGCTATGGCTACACCTTC. The rearrangement joins TRBV6-4 to TRBJ1-2, with 8 bases aligning to TRBD1. Germline V gives CDR1 MRHNA, CDR2 SNTAGT. This CDR3 is built from 14 residues. The J segment lost 4 bases and the V segment lost 5 bases, leaving 6 bases of the junction unmatched.

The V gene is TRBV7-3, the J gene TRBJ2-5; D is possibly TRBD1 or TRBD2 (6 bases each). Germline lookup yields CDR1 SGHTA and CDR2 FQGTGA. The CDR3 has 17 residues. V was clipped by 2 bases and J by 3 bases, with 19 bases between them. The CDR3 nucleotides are TGTGCCAGCAGCTTATTCCCGGGACGAGGGGGGAAAGAGACCCAGTACTTC. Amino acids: CASSLFPGRGGKETQYF.

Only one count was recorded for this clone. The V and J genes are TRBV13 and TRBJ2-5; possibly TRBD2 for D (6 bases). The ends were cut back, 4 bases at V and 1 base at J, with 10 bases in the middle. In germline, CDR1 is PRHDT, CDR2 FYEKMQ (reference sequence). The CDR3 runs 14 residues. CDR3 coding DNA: TGTGCCAGCAGCTCCTTCGGGGGCCAAGAGACCCAGTACTTC. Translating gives CASSSFGGQETQYF.

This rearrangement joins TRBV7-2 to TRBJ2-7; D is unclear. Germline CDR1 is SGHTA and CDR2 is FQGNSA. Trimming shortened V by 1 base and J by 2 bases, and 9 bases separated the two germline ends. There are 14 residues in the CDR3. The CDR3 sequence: CASSLVPDTYEQYF. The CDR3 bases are TGTGCCAGCAGCTTAGTACCAGACACCTACGAGCAGTACTTC.

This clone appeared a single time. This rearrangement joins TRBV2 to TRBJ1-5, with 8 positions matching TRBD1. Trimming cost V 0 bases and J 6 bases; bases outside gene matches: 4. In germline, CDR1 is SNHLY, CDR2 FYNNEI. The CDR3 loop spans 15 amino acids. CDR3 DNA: TGTGCCAGCAGTGAAGCGGCAGGGGGCTCTCAGCCCCAGCATTTT. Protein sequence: CASSEAAGGSQPQHF.